These 24 T cell receptor beta chains were sequenced from one sample in a study of human T cells and chemical hapten exposure. TCRdb re-called the RACE reads through MiXCR, storing one row per CDR3 protein. The sample holds 250,000 or so distinct CDR3 sequences, 7% to 10% seen once. Time point indicated: pre-sensitization, week 0. Treatment meaning: therapeutic diphenylcyclopropenone sensitization with weekly scalp DPC. This material consisted of whole blood, taken in connection with sensitization to the hapten diphenylcyclopropenone (DPC). The receptors derive from a woman between 40 and 55 years old with alopecia areata. Some clones in this sample may be carry-over from other donors' samples.

Only a few counts were recorded for this clonotype. The chain is built from TRBV5-1 and TRBJ2-3; no clear D gene. Trimming took 0 bases from V and 4 from J, leaving 12 bases between them. From germline, CDR1 is SGHRS and CDR2 YFSETQ. There are 15 residues in the CDR3. CDR3 residues: CASSLEGLPADTQYF. In DNA, the CDR3 is TGCGCCAGCAGCTTGGAGGGTCTACCGGCAGATACGCAGTATTTT.

This clonotype was observed a few times. This chain links TRBV20-1 with TRBJ1-4; TRBD1 aligns across 9 bases. Germline-derived CDR1 and CDR2 are DFQATT and SNEGSKA (reference sequence). The V gene end was trimmed by 0 bases and the J gene end by 8 bases; junction bases not matched to a gene: 7. The CDR3 spans 15 residues. DNA for the CDR3: TGCAGTGCTAGAGATGGGGGACAGGGACCCGAAAAACTGTTTTTT. The encoded protein is CSARDGGQGPEKLFF.

The V and J genes are TRBV29-1 and TRBJ2-3; a weak D match, TRBD1 (6 bases). The length of the CDR3 is 13 residues. Trimming shortened V by 4 bases and J by 0 bases, and 8 bases separated the two germline ends. Germline assignment: CDR1 SQVTM and CDR2 ANQGSEA. Here the CDR3 DNA reads TGCAGCGTTGCCGGACAGAGCACAGATACGCAGTATTTT. It translates to CSVAGQSTDTQYF.

This clonotype was recorded a few times. This rearrangement joins TRBV6-2 or TRBV6-3 to TRBJ2-5; 9 bases line up with TRBD2. There are 16 residues in the CDR3. Germline CDR1 reads MNHEY; CDR2 reads SVGEGT. Trimming removed 7 bases from V and 4 bases from J; junction bases left unmatched: 13. The CDR3 DNA follows: TGTGCCAGCACCCGACTAGCGGTGGGTCGGGGAGAGACCCAGTACTTC. This gives the protein CASTRLAVGRGETQYF.

A few counts support this clonotype. The gene calls are TRBV6-1 and TRBJ2-7; TRBD1 aligns across 7 bases. The germline CDR1 and CDR2 sequences are MNHNS and SASEGT. The CDR3 is 15 residues long. J lost 3 bases, V lost 2 bases, and 7 bases had no gene match. In DNA, the CDR3 is TGTGCCAGCAGTGAACCGGGACAGACAAGCTACGAGCAGTACTTC. Its translation is CASSEPGQTSYEQYF.

The chain combines TRBV12-3 or TRBV12-4 with TRBJ1-5, with 7 bases lining up with TRBD1. This CDR3 has 15 residues. Unmatched junction bases numbered 9, after V lost 5 bases and J lost 5 bases. The CDR3 bases are TGTGCCAGCAGTCCCACCATGGACAGGTATCAGCCCCAGCATTTT. This gives the protein CASSPTMDRYQPQHF.

The chain has TRBV7-2 and TRBJ2-7; 9 nucleotides line up with TRBD2. Germline trimming cut 5 bases from V and 1 base from J; bases unmatched to any gene: 9. Per germline, CDR1 SGHTA and CDR2 FQGNSA. The CDR3 is 16 residues long. The CDR3 loop is CASSELAGIGSYEQYF. CDR3 DNA: TGTGCCAGCAGCGAGCTAGCGGGAATTGGGTCCTACGAGCAGTACTTC.

The chain has TRBV6-6 and TRBJ2-7, with D unclear. Per germline, CDR1 MNHNY and CDR2 SVGAGI (reference sequence). The CDR3 consists of 13 residues. Trimming removed 8 bases at V and 0 bases at J, with 11 bases between. The CDR3 here is CASLRDNSYEQYF. CDR3 nucleotides: TGTGCCAGCCTCCGAGACAACTCCTACGAGCAGTACTTC.

This clonotype was observed at least ten times. The J gene is TRBJ2-7, the V gene TRBV6-2 or TRBV6-3; D possibly corresponds to TRBD2 (5 bases). The CDR3 has 16 residues. Looked up from germline, CDR1 is MNHEY and CDR2 is SVGEGT. Trimming shortened V by 6 bases and J by 2 bases, and 20 bases separated the two germline ends. Written as DNA, the CDR3 is TGTGCCAGCAGCCAGACTATGCCGATGGGGACCTACGAGCAGTACTTC. Protein sequence: CASSQTMPMGTYEQYF.

This clonotype was counted between two and nine times. The chain's CDR3 is CASGQVGNTGELFF. The CDR3 DNA reads as TGTGCCAGTGGGCAGGTGGGAAACACCGGGGAGCTGTTTTTT. The chain has TRBV19 and TRBJ2-2; D gene uncertain. The ends were cut back, 8 bases at V and 2 bases at J, with 12 bases in the middle. The germline CDR1 and CDR2 sequences are LNHDA and SQIVND (reference sequence). CDR3 length: 14 residues.

This clonotype was detected a few times. The chain links TRBV20-1 to TRBJ2-7; no definite D call. The CDR3 is made up of 10 amino acids. V lost 6 bases and J lost 6, with 9 bases in between. The germline CDR1 and CDR2 sequences are DFQATT and SNEGSKA (reference sequence). Written as DNA, the CDR3 is TGCAGTGCCGCCAGACTCGAGCAGTACTTC. Translation: CSAARLEQYF.

The table lists this clonotype with a few counts. The V and J genes are TRBV28 and TRBJ1-5, with unresolved D. The V end lost 5 bases, the J end lost 5 bases, and 7 bases lay between the germline ends. CDR1 MDHEN and CDR2 SYDVKM come from the germline V gene. The CDR3 totals 12 residues. The CDR3, as DNA: TGTGCCAGCAGTACCGGGTATCAGCCCCAGCATTTT. It translates to CASSTGYQPQHF.

There are a few counts of this clonotype. The CDR3 loop reads CAALAETYEQYF. DNA of the CDR3: TGTGCCGCACTAGCGGAAACCTACGAGCAGTACTTC. The chain is built from TRBV30 and TRBJ2-7; TRBD2 matches 8 bases. The CDR3 loop spans 12 amino acids. CDR1 is GTSNPN, CDR2 SVGIG, per germline (reference sequence). V shed 8 bases and J 2 bases; nucleotides not matched to a gene: 5.

In its sample, this clonotype was seen a few times. V is TRBV10-1 and J is TRBJ2-3; D uncertain. Germline V gene lookup returns CDR1 WNHNN and CDR2 SYGVQD (reference sequence). The CDR3 loop spans 18 amino acids. Trimming shortened V by 8 bases and J by 0 bases, and 24 bases separated the two germline ends. The CDR3 nucleotides read TGCGCCAGCCATCCCCCGCGCATCCCACGTGCTAGCACAGATACGCAGTATTTT. Amino acid sequence: CASHPPRIPRASTDTQYF.

V is TRBV6-2 or TRBV6-3 and J is TRBJ2-7, with TRBD1 matching over 8 bases. With V trimmed by 5 bases and J by 2 bases, 8 bases remained unmatched. The CDR3 has 15 residues. Germline-derived CDR1 and CDR2 are MNHEY and SVGEGT. The DNA for the CDR3 is TGTGCCAGCAGTCCCCCCGGGACAGGTCCCTACGAGCAGTACTTC. Translation: CASSPPGTGPYEQYF.

This clonotype showed up just a few times. The chain is built from TRBV4-1 and TRBJ2-5, with a possible D match to TRBD1 (5 bases). This CDR3 comprises 16 residues. Trimming shortened V by 1 base and J by 5 bases, and 17 bases separated the two germline ends. CDR1 and CDR2 (germline): MGHRA, YSYEKL. Here the CDR3 DNA reads TGCGCCAGCAGCCAAGTGGGGCAGGGCCTCGGGGAGACCCAGTACTTC. Translating gives CASSQVGQGLGETQYF.

This clonotype has just a few counts. This chain links TRBV9 with TRBJ1-1; D remains unclear. The CDR3 is 14 amino acids. CDR1 is SGDLS, CDR2 YYNGEE, per germline. Trimming removed 6 bases at V and 3 bases at J, with 15 bases between. The CDR3 DNA is TGTGCCAGCACCAGGTCCGGGAGGGACACTGAAGCTTTCTTT. This codes for CASTRSGRDTEAFF.

The chain joins TRBV6-2 or TRBV6-3 to TRBJ2-1; possibly TRBD2 for D (5 bases). V gave up 7 bases and J gave up 2 bases, with 15 bases separating them. Germline V gene lookup returns CDR1 MNHEY and CDR2 SVGEGT. The CDR3 is 15 residues long. CDR3 DNA sequence: TGTGCCAGCACGGGGTCCCCCTTCGCCTACAATGAGCAGTTCTTC. Translating gives CASTGSPFAYNEQFF.

The chain links TRBV3-1 to TRBJ2-2, with a weak D call TRBD2 (5 bases). V lost 1 base, J lost 1 base, and 7 bases lay in between. This CDR3 region has 15 residues. From germline, CDR1 is LGHDT and CDR2 YNNKEL (reference sequence). Here the CDR3 DNA reads TGTGCCAGCAGCCAAGCGGGGATGAACACCGGGGAGCTGTTTTTT. It yields the protein CASSQAGMNTGELFF.

This chain uses TRBV2 with TRBJ1-2; no firm D call. Germline V gene data show CDR1 as SNHLY and CDR2 as FYNNEI. Trimming left V 7 bases short and J 0 bases short, with 12 bases between. The CDR3 extends over 14 amino acids. The CDR3 DNA is TGTGCCAGCACAGTAGGCCAAGCTAACTATGGCTACACCTTC. Its protein product is CASTVGQANYGYTF.

This clonotype was recorded at least ten times. The chain carries TRBV5-5 and TRBJ1-1; D ambiguous. Trimming left V 4 bases short and J 4 bases short, with 5 bases between. From germline, CDR1 is SGHKS and CDR2 YYEKEE (reference sequence). This CDR3 comprises 11 residues. CDR3 coding DNA: TGTGCCAGCAGCGGGCTCACTGAAGCTTTCTTT. Translating gives CASSGLTEAFF.

The chain carries TRBV12-3 or TRBV12-4 and TRBJ1-4; D gene uncertain. The length of the CDR3 is 14 residues. Between the trimmed V and J ends, which lost 2 bases and 5 bases, there was a span of 9 bases. This chain's CDR3 is CASSLWTQNEKLFF. The CDR3 bases are TGTGCCAGCAGTTTATGGACCCAAAATGAAAAACTGTTTTTT.

The V gene is TRBV27, the J gene TRBJ2-3; D not resolved. The CDR3 runs to 15 residues. CDR1 and CDR2 from the germline V gene are MNHEY and SMNVEV (reference sequence). V was shortened by 6 bases and J by 0 bases, with 13 bases between the two germline ends. The CDR3 spells CASRAGYRSTDTQYF. The CDR3, as DNA: TGTGCCAGCAGAGCCGGATACCGAAGCACAGATACGCAGTATTTT.

The J gene is TRBJ1-4, the V gene TRBV30; maybe TRBD1 (6 bases). V lost 3 bases to trimming and J lost 8 bases, with 16 bases between them. Germline values: CDR1 GTSNPN, CDR2 SVGIG (reference sequence). The length of the CDR3 is 14 residues. CDR3: CAWRRVTGGEKLFF. CDR3 sequence (DNA): TGTGCCTGGAGAAGAGTGACAGGCGGAGAAAAACTGTTTTTT.